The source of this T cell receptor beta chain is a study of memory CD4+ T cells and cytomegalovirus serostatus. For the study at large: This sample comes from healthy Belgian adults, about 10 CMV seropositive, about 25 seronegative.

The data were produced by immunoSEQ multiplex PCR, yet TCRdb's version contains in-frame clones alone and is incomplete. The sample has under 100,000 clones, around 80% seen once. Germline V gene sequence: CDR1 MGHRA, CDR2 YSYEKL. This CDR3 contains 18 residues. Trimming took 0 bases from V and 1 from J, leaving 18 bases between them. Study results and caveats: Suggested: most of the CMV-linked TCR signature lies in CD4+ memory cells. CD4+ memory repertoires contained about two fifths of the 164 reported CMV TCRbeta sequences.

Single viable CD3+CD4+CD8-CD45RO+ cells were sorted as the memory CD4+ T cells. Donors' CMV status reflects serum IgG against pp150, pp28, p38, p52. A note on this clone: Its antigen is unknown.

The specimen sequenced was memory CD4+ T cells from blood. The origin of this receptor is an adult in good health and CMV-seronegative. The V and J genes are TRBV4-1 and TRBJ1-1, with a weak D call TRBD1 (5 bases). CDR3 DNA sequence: TGCGCCAGCAGCCAAGAAAAAACAGGTGGGGCGGGGAACACTGAAGCTTTCTTT. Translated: CASSQEKTGGAGNTEAFF.